Below, one T cell receptor (beta chain) is given with its context. This specimen comes from a study of blood T cell repertoires in COVID-19. Study in general: Material from acute and convalescent COVID-19 was sourced from the United States, Italy and Spain. The cDNA or gDNA used as material had been derived from T cells, B-cell-depleted T cells, or PBMCs.

As processed by the authors: Reference gene primer amplification in the assay estimated nucleated cell counts. The table came from immunoSEQ multiplex PCR; TCRdb's copy has only in-frame clones and leaves some out. The V and J calls and clone size were taken over from that table, and D and trimming were inferred from the DNA. The table has tens of thousands of clones, less than 95% seen once; the top ten hold 6% to 6.5%. CDR1 is LNHDA and CDR2 is SQIVND in the germline V gene (reference sequence). The ends were cut back, 5 bases at V and 0 bases at J, with 11 bases in the middle. The CDR3 has 14 residues.

This clonotype originated in a man between 65 and 85 years old with active COVID-19. The material sequenced was peripheral blood. This chain uses TRBV19 with TRBJ2-7; D may be TRBD1 (6 bases). Written as DNA, the CDR3 is TGTGCCAGTAGTCCGGGACACCGCTCCTACGAGCAGTACTTC. It specifies CASSPGHRSYEQYF.